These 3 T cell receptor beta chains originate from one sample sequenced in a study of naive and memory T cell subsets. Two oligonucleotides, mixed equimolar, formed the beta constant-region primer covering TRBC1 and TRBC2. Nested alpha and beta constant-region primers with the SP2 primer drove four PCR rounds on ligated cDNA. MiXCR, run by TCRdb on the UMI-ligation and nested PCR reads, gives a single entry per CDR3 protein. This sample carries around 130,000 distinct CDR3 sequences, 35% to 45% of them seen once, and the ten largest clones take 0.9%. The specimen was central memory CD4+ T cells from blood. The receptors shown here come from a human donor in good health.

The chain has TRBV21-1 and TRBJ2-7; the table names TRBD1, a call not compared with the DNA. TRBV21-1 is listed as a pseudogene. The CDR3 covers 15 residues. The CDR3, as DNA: TGTGCCAGCACCAACCCCGGGCAGGGGGGTTGCGAGCAGTACTTC. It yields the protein CASTNPGQGGCEQYF.

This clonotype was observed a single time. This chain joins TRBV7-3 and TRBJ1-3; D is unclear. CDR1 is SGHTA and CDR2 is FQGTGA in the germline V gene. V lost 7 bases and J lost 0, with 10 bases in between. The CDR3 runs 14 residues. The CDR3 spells CASKAGPSGNTIYF. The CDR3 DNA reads TGTGCCAGCAAGGCAGGCCCCTCTGGAAACACCATATATTTT.

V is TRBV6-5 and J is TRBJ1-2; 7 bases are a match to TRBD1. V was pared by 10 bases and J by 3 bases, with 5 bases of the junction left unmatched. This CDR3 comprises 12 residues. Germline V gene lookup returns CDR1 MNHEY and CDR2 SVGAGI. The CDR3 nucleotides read TGTGCCACCCGGGACAGATACTATGGCTACACCTTC. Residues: CATRDRYYGYTF.